The 29 T cell receptor beta chains in this list originate from one sample, sequenced in a study of blood T cell repertoires in COVID-19. Some clones are missing from TCRdb's copy, which holds only in-frame ones; the method was immunoSEQ multiplex PCR. The sample lists under 170,000 clones, 80% to 90% occurring once. Sequences were obtained from peripheral blood. These receptors came from a man between 65 and 85 years old with acute or convalescent COVID-19.

The rearrangement joins TRBV7-3 to TRBJ2-1; possible D gene TRBD2, 5 bases. V lost 2 bases to trimming and J lost 7 bases, with 15 bases between them. This CDR3 is built from 15 residues. Germline V gives CDR1 SGHTA, CDR2 FQGTGA. This CDR3 is CASSLQLVEGNEQFF. The CDR3 DNA reads as TGTGCCAGCAGCTTACAGCTGGTAGAGGGTAATGAGCAGTTCTTC.

The rearrangement uses TRBV3-1 (or the pseudogene TRBV3-2) and TRBJ1-5, with a possible D match to TRBD1 (5 bases). Trimming left V 0 bases short and J 6 bases short, with 12 bases between. The CDR3 has 15 amino acids. Germline CDR1 and CDR2: LGHDT and YNNKEL (reference sequence). The CDR3 DNA sequence: TGTGCCAGCAGCCAAGATTGGGGCGCTGGTCAGCCCCAGCATTTT. Its translation: CASSQDWGAGQPQHF.

The chain carries TRBV6-1 and TRBJ1-4; 7 bases line up with TRBD1. Looked up from germline, CDR1 is MNHNS and CDR2 is SASEGT. The CDR3 loop spans 15 amino acids. The V segment lost 5 bases and the J segment 3 bases; nucleotides outside the gene matches: 6. The CDR3 DNA reads as TGTGCCAGCAGTACCCCGGGACAGCCTAATGAAAAACTGTTTTTT. This codes for CASSTPGQPNEKLFF.

The chain uses TRBV19 and TRBJ1-2; 7 nucleotides align to TRBD1. The germline V gene encodes CDR1 LNHDA and CDR2 SQIVND (reference sequence). The V and J ends lost 6 bases and 0 bases, in that order; junction bases with no gene match: 4. CDR3 size: 14 residues. The CDR3 sequence is CASSFDRANYGYTF. The CDR3 DNA sequence: TGTGCCAGTAGCTTCGACAGGGCTAACTATGGCTACACCTTC.

The chain couples TRBV28 to TRBJ2-3, with TRBD1 matching over 7 bases. The CDR3 contains 16 residues. The ends lost 4 bases at V and 2 bases at J; junction bases unmatched: 9. CDR1 and CDR2 (germline): MDHEN, SYDVKM. The CDR3 sequence: CASSSGTELFTDTQYF. The CDR3 DNA is TGTGCCAGCAGTTCCGGGACAGAGCTTTTCACAGATACGCAGTATTTT.

The V call is TRBV5-4, the J call TRBJ1-2, with D possibly being TRBD1 (6 bases). The CDR3 length is 15 residues. From germline, CDR1 is SGHNT and CDR2 YYREEE (reference sequence). Trimming left V 4 bases short and J 0 bases short, with 13 bases between. In nucleotides, the CDR3 is TGTGCCAGCAGCCCCCCCTCAGGGGCTAACTATGGCTACACCTTC. Its translation: CASSPPSGANYGYTF. Complete variable domain (other parts from reference TRBV5-4 and TRBJ1-2): ETGVTQSPTHLIKTRGQQVTLRCSSQSGHNTVSWYQQALGQGPQFIFQYYREEENGRGNFPPRFSGLQFPNYSSELNVNALELDDSALYLCASSPPSGANYGYTFGSGTRLTVV.

This rearrangement joins TRBV4-3 to TRBJ2-3; D might be TRBD1 (6 bases). Germline CDR1 is LGHNA and CDR2 is YSLEER. Deletions cut 1 base from V and 0 bases from J, with 14 bases between. CDR3 size: 17 residues. The CDR3 loop reads CASSQAPTGLSTDTQYF. The CDR3 DNA reads TGCGCCAGCAGCCAAGCCCCCACAGGGTTAAGCACAGATACGCAGTATTTT.

The chain couples TRBV6-2 or TRBV6-3 to TRBJ1-2; no definite D call. V dropped 0 bases and J dropped 5 bases, with 10 bases sitting between them. This CDR3 has 14 amino acids. CDR1 MNHEY and CDR2 SVGEGT come from the germline V gene. The CDR3 loop is CASSYSGSPYGYTF. The CDR3 DNA follows: TGTGCCAGCAGTTACTCCGGGTCGCCTTATGGCTACACCTTC.

The chain couples TRBV7-2 to TRBJ2-2; TRBD2 matches 10 bases. CDR1 is SGHTA, CDR2 FQGNSA, per germline. The CDR3 has 15 residues. The junction had 5 bases not matched to a gene; V was cut back by 6 bases and J by 4 bases. As DNA, the CDR3 is TGTGCCAGCAGGTATACTAGCGGGACCACCGGGGAGCTGTTTTTT. Amino acids: CASRYTSGTTGELFF.

Only one count was recorded for this clone. The J gene is TRBJ2-5, the V gene TRBV19; a weak D match, TRBD1 (6 bases). The CDR3 sequence is 15 residues long. V was clipped by 5 bases and J by 0 bases, with 13 bases between them. CDR1 is LNHDA, CDR2 SQIVND, per germline (reference sequence). CDR3 region: CASSPTGTYQETQYF. The CDR3 nucleotides read TGTGCCAGTAGTCCGACAGGAACCTACCAAGAGACCCAGTACTTC.

This chain uses TRBV7-2 with TRBJ2-3, with TRBD1 as a possible D gene (5 bases). Trimming took 2 bases from V and 4 from J, leaving 13 bases between them. From germline, CDR1 is SGHTA and CDR2 FQGNSA. CDR3 length equals 15 residues. The CDR3 sequence is CASSLSSRASDTQYF. CDR3 DNA sequence: TGTGCCAGCAGCTTAAGTAGCAGGGCGTCAGATACGCAGTATTTT.

This chain uses TRBV5-4 with TRBJ1-2; D perhaps matches TRBD1 (5 bases). The CDR3 has 16 residues. Trimming cost V 4 bases and J 2 bases, with 18 bases left between them. Germline V lookup: CDR1 SGHNT, CDR2 YYREEE (reference sequence). CDR3 bases: TGTGCCAGCAGCCCGGGGGTGGGCAGGATCAACTATGGCTACACCTTC. Translation: CASSPGVGRINYGYTF.

V usage is TRBV19 and J usage is TRBJ2-1; TRBD1 is a possible D gene (5 bases). CDR1 LNHDA and CDR2 SQIVND come from the germline V gene (reference sequence). V dropped 7 bases and J dropped 6 bases, with 16 bases sitting between them. The CDR3 extends over 14 amino acids. CDR3 nucleotides: TGTGCCAGTAATCAGGGTTCGAGTACCAATGAGCAGTTCTTC. It specifies CASNQGSSTNEQFF. Full variable domain (outside the CDR3, taken from reference TRBV19 and TRBJ2-1): DGGITQSPKYLFRKEGQNVTLSCEQNLNHDAMYWYRQDPGQGLRLIYYSQIVNDFQKGDIAEGYSVSREKKESFPLTVTSAQKNPTAFYLCASNQGSSTNEQFFGPGTRLTVL.

V is TRBV7-2 and J is TRBJ1-6, with a weak D call TRBD1 (6 bases). Germline V gene lookup returns CDR1 SGHTA and CDR2 FQGNSA. V was cut by 1 base and J by 8 bases, with 15 bases left in between. The CDR3 is 16 amino acids. The CDR3 bases are TGTGCCAGCAGCTTAGGGGGGGGCCTGTCGGATTCACCCCTCCACTTT. Translated, it gives CASSLGGGLSDSPLHF.

The rearrangement links TRBV20-1 to TRBJ2-7, with 7 bases aligning to TRBD2. V trimming: 3 bases; J trimming: 4 bases; junction bases outside the gene matches: 6. Germline values: CDR1 DFQATT, CDR2 SNEGSKA (reference sequence). CDR3 size: 13 residues. The CDR3 sequence: CSASSAGLYEQYF. The DNA for the CDR3 is TGCAGTGCTAGTTCGGCGGGACTATACGAGCAGTACTTC.

The sample holds one count of this clone. The rearrangement links TRBV7-9 to TRBJ1-3; the D is unclear. The CDR3 consists of 12 residues. Germline V lookup: CDR1 SEHNR, CDR2 FQNEAQ (reference sequence). V was clipped by 1 base and J by 8 bases, with 6 bases between them. Written as DNA, the CDR3 is TGTGCCAGCAGCTTAGACGGGTACACCATATATTTT. This translates into CASSLDGYTIYF.

The V gene is TRBV6-5, the J gene TRBJ2-7; TRBD1 matches 7 bases. The CDR3 spans 15 residues. Germline V gene sequence: CDR1 MNHEY, CDR2 SVGAGI. The V and J ends lost 6 bases and 0 bases, in that order; junction bases with no gene match: 8. DNA for the CDR3: TGTGCCAGCAGACCAACAGGGGCCTACTCCTACGAGCAGTACTTC. It codes for CASRPTGAYSYEQYF.

The chain links TRBV28 to TRBJ2-1; D may be TRBD1 (6 bases). Germline-derived CDR1 and CDR2 are MDHEN and SYDVKM. The V and J ends lost 3 bases and 4 bases respectively, with 10 bases between them. The CDR3 spans 14 residues. The CDR3 DNA is TGTGCCAGCAGTTTTAGTCAGGGGTACAATGAGCAGTTCTTC. Protein product: CASSFSQGYNEQFF.

V usage is TRBV27 and J usage is TRBJ1-2; 11 bases line up with TRBD1. V shed 5 bases and J 5 bases; nucleotides not matched to a gene: 10. The length of the CDR3 is 16 residues. The V gene's germline CDR1 is MNHEY and CDR2 SMNVEV (reference sequence). The chain's CDR3 is CASSPTGTGGRYGYTF. The CDR3, as DNA: TGTGCCAGCAGTCCTACCGGGACAGGGGGTCGGTATGGCTACACCTTC.

CDR3 sequence (DNA): TGTGCCACCAGAGATAGCGGGAGCGGGGAGACCCAGTACTTC. It codes for CATRDSGSGETQYF. This chain links TRBV24-1 with TRBJ2-5; 9 bases agree with TRBD2. Trimming at V came to 7 bases and at J to 5 bases, leaving 7 bases not matched to a gene. The CDR3 covers 14 residues. CDR1 is KGHDR and CDR2 is SFDVKD in the germline V gene.

This chain links TRBV11-3 with TRBJ2-7; 8 nucleotides line up with TRBD1. CDR3 length: 15 amino acids. J lost 3 bases, V lost 5 bases, and 9 bases had no gene match. Germline CDR1 is SGHNT and CDR2 is YENEEA. CDR3 in DNA: TGTGCCAGCAGCCCATCCGGACAGGGTGACTACGAGCAGTACTTC. This gives the protein CASSPSGQGDYEQYF.

The chain links TRBV7-3 to TRBJ2-2, with 9 bases lining up with TRBD2. Trimming took 1 base from V and 7 from J; bases not matched to a gene: 7. CDR1 SGHTA and CDR2 FQGTGA come from the germline V gene. CDR3 length: 16 amino acids. This chain's CDR3 is CASSLIPASGNGELFF. The DNA for the CDR3 is TGTGCCAGCAGCTTAATTCCGGCTAGCGGGAACGGGGAGCTGTTTTTT.

This chain connects TRBV29-1 to TRBJ1-1; 10 bases map to TRBD1. Germline V CDR1 and CDR2: SQVTM, ANQGSEA. Losses at the gene ends were 4 bases for V and 2 bases for J; bases not matched to a gene: 1. The CDR3 extends over 13 amino acids. In DNA form, the CDR3 reads TGCAGCGTTGGGACAGGGGGTAACACTGAAGCTTTCTTT. Its protein is CSVGTGGNTEAFF.

The V call is TRBV28, the J call TRBJ2-7, with 7 bases matching TRBD1. This CDR3 comprises 16 residues. With 6 bases clipped from V and 5 bases from J, the junction kept 16 bases outside the gene matches. Germline values: CDR1 MDHEN, CDR2 SYDVKM. For the CDR3, the DNA is TGTGCCAGCAGCTCAGAACAGACAGGGAAGGGCCACGAGCAGTACTTC. Its translation is CASSSEQTGKGHEQYF.

V gene TRBV6-5 combines with J gene TRBJ2-7, with 11 bases fitting TRBD1. From germline, CDR1 is MNHEY and CDR2 SVGAGI. This CDR3 comprises 13 residues. Unmatched junction bases numbered 7, after V lost 5 bases and J lost 10 bases. CDR3 sequence reads: CASSPPDRGRQYF. Written as DNA, the CDR3 is TGTGCCAGCAGTCCTCCGGACAGGGGGCGACAGTACTTC.

The V and J genes are TRBV7-3 and TRBJ2-1; 8 nucleotides line up with TRBD2. Germline V gene data show CDR1 as SGHTA and CDR2 as FQGTGA. The CDR3 runs 15 residues. The V segment lost 5 bases and the J segment 7 bases; nucleotides outside the gene matches: 10. The CDR3 sequence is CASSGSGSPSNEQFF. DNA of the CDR3: TGTGCCAGCAGCGGAAGCGGGAGTCCGAGTAATGAGCAGTTCTTC.

This clone showed up just a few times. The chain employs TRBV6-6 and TRBJ1-1; D perhaps matches TRBD1 (5 bases). V was clipped by 7 bases and J by 1 base, with 13 bases between them. The CDR3 totals 14 residues. CDR1 MNHNY and CDR2 SVGAGI come from the germline V gene (reference sequence). The CDR3 region has the DNA TGTGCCAGCACTCCGGGGGTAGGGAACACTGAAGCTTTCTTT. Translation gives CASTPGVGNTEAFF.

V usage is TRBV27 and J usage is TRBJ2-5; 12 bases agree with TRBD2. In germline, CDR1 is MNHEY, CDR2 SMNVEV (reference sequence). The CDR3 spans 18 residues. With V trimmed by 2 bases and J by 1 base, 8 bases remained unmatched. CDR3 sequence reads: CASSLRWPSGRAQETQYF. The CDR3 DNA reads TGTGCCAGCAGTTTACGATGGCCTAGCGGGAGGGCCCAAGAGACCCAGTACTTC.

The chain combines TRBV5-4 with TRBJ2-3; tentatively, D is TRBD2 (6 bases). Germline assignment: CDR1 SGHNT and CDR2 YYREEE (reference sequence). Trimming took 4 bases from V and 0 from J, leaving 15 bases between them. This CDR3 spans 16 amino acids. DNA of the CDR3: TGTGCCAGCAGCCCCATCGGGGGAGATAGCACAGATACGCAGTATTTT. It translates to CASSPIGGDSTDTQYF.